This T cell receptor beta chain emerged from a study of blood T cells in healthy people across ages. Findings and limits, study-wide: One million T cells yielded diversity estimates that were considered underestimates.

Trimming removed 1 base at V and 3 bases at J, with 13 bases between. Germline V gives CDR1 SGHDT, CDR2 YYEEEE. CDR3 length: 16 residues. The donors, aged roughly 6 to 90, were healthy Caucasians from Russia. Comment on this clonotype: Its target is unknown.

The authors ran a second PCR of roughly 6 to 12 cycles using a sample-barcoded 5' primer and a J-beta primer mix. Every cDNA was tagged by a template-switch adaptor with 12 random nucleotides. TCRdb ran MiXCR on the 5' RACE reads and lists one entry per CDR3 protein. The sample carries about 650,000 distinct CDR3 sequences, more than 45% recorded once. The rearrangement links TRBV5-6 to TRBJ1-4; no reliable D call. Input material: blood. The sequence derives from a woman aged 80 or older in good health. CDR3 region: CASSLSAALANEKLFF. The CDR3 DNA reads as TGTGCCAGCAGCTTGAGCGCAGCTCTGGCTAATGAAAAACTGTTTTTT.